The 2 T cell receptor beta chains presented below share a single source sample, sequenced in a study of persistence of HIV-infected CD4 T cells. Sequencing used immunoSEQ version 4 in survey mode. Using immunoSEQ multiplex PCR, the repertoire was profiled, and TCRdb retains in-frame clones only, with some absent. The data show approximately 45,000 clones, more than 80% seen once. This nonspecific control used anti-CD3/anti-CD28 bead stimulation of CD4+ T cells. Sorting selected CD4+ T cells upregulating both CD40 ligand and CD69. No antigen has been identified for these receptors. Sequencing was performed on CD4+ T cells sorted from PBMCs after roughly 20-hour stimulation, taken from a patient who received antiretroviral therapy. The receptors were sampled from an adult woman with HIV who was CMV-seropositive.

The sample holds one count of this clone. The chain uses TRBV11-3 and TRBJ2-1; D uncertain. V lost 3 bases and J lost 9, with 12 bases in between. Germline CDR1 SGHNT, CDR2 YENEEA. The CDR3 sequence is 13 residues long. CDR3 bases: TGTGCCAGCAGCTTCGGGCCAACTATTGAGCAGTTCTTC. Amino acids: CASSFGPTIEQFF.

V gene TRBV7-3 combines with J gene TRBJ1-2, with D possibly TRBD1 on 6 matching bases. CDR3 length equals 14 residues. V lost 5 bases and J 4 bases, leaving 14 bases between the germline ends. Germline CDR1 is SGHTA and CDR2 is FQGTGA. CDR3 protein: CASSPDGDIYGYTF. CDR3 DNA: TGTGCCAGCAGCCCCGACGGGGACATCTATGGCTACACCTTC. Variable domain in full (rest from reference TRBV7-3 and TRBJ1-2): GAGVSQTPSNKVTEKGKYVELRCDPISGHTALYWYRQSLGQGPEFLIYFQGTGAADDSGLPNDRFFAVRPEGSVSTLKIQRTERGDSAVYLCASSPDGDIYGYTFGSGTRLTVV.